These 7 T cell receptor beta chains came from one sample sequenced in a study of shared clonotypes between healthy human individuals. Profiled with immunoSEQ multiplex PCR; TCRdb holds only in-frame clones, not every one. The table has about 680,000 clones, 74% seen once. The material sequenced was memory CD4+ T cells sorted from blood. Subset specified: CD45RA-negative fraction. These receptor sequences come from a woman under 40 in good health.

The genes are TRBV18 and TRBJ1-2; D call uncertain. The germline V gene has CDR1 KGHSH and CDR2 LQKENI. The CDR3 contains 12 residues. V shed 0 bases and J shed 4 bases, with 3 bases lying between them. DNA of the CDR3: TGTGCCAGCTCACCACCAGGCTATGGCTACACCTTC. Translating gives CASSPPGYGYTF.

This rearrangement joins TRBV5-4 to TRBJ2-1; no definite D call. The CDR3 has 14 residues. Trimming left V 0 bases short and J 10 bases short, with 14 bases between. Germline CDR1 SGHNT, CDR2 YYREEE (reference sequence). CDR3 in amino acids: CASSLVQIPKEQFF. The CDR3 bases are TGTGCCAGCAGCTTGGTTCAGATTCCAAAAGAGCAGTTCTTC.

V is TRBV19 and J is TRBJ1-1, with no clear D. The CDR3 covers 14 residues. Trimming pared 7 bases from V and 0 bases from J, leaving 12 bases between. Germline CDR1 and CDR2: LNHDA and SQIVND (reference sequence). In nucleotides, the CDR3 is TGTGCCAGTACCCAGGACGGAATGAACACTGAAGCTTTCTTT. Encoded protein: CASTQDGMNTEAFF.

This chain links TRBV18 with TRBJ2-2; 9 nucleotides agree with TRBD2. Germline V gene lookup returns CDR1 KGHSH and CDR2 LQKENI. V lost 6 bases to trimming and J lost 0 bases; unmatched junction nucleotides: 11. The CDR3 consists of 18 residues. The CDR3 spells CASSLFSPSGTNTGELFF. The CDR3 DNA reads TGTGCCAGCTCCCTGTTTTCGCCTAGCGGGACGAACACCGGGGAGCTGTTTTTT.

The V call is TRBV15, the J call TRBJ1-1; D perhaps matches TRBD1 (5 bases). Germline assignment: CDR1 LNHNV and CDR2 YYDKDF (reference sequence). V lost 3 bases, J lost 2 bases, and 10 bases lay in between. CDR3 length: 14 amino acids. For the CDR3, the DNA is TGTGCCACCAGCAGCGGCGGGGGAAACACTGAAGCTTTCTTT. Its translation: CATSSGGGNTEAFF. The variable domain in full, with the rest retrieved from reference TRBV15 and TRBJ1-1, is DAMVIQNPRYQVTQFGKPVTLSCSQTLNHNVMYWYQQKSSQAPKLLFHYYDKDFNNEADTPDNFQSRRPNTSFCFLDIRSPGLGDTAMYLCATSSGGGNTEAFFGQGTRLTVV.

The chain employs TRBV6-1 and TRBJ1-5; TRBD1 might be the D (5 bases). Germline lookup yields CDR1 MNHNS and CDR2 SASEGT. The CDR3 covers 13 residues. V was trimmed by 7 bases and J by 3 bases, leaving 10 bases between them. CDR3 sequence (DNA): TGTGCCAGCAACTTAGGGGTCAATCAGCCCCAGCATTTT. Translating it yields CASNLGVNQPQHF.

Concerning this clone: Other DNA sequences in the same sample also yield this CDR3. The rearrangement joins TRBV5-1 to TRBJ1-1, with a weak D call TRBD1 (6 bases). The CDR3 is 14 residues long. Trimming cost V 3 bases and J 3 bases, with 12 bases left between them. Per the germline V gene, CDR1 is SGHRS and CDR2 is YFSETQ. CDR3 in amino acids: CASSSGQPYTEAFF. In DNA, the CDR3 is TGCGCCAGCAGCTCCGGACAGCCATACACTGAAGCTTTCTTT.